The 7 T cell receptor beta chains given below trace back to one sample, sequenced in a study of CXCR3-negative and CXCR3-positive naive CD8 T cells. With UMI labels, 5' RACE was used to prepare the TRB cDNA libraries. Each CDR3 protein gets one entry in TCRdb, which reprocessed the 5' RACE reads and gives no DNA. Listed are approximately 100,000 distinct CDR3 sequences; around 0.38% falls within the top ten. These receptors have no known antigen. Study-level results: Relative to CXCR3-negative naive cells, CXCR3-positive naive cells had more hydrophobic TRB CDR3s.

The sample consisted of naive CXCR3+ CD8+ T cells from blood. The subset was: CD45RO-CCR7+CD27+CD95- naive CD8+ T cells expressing CXCR3 (TNR3+). The receptors were sampled from a human donor in good health. Some clones in this sample may be carry-over from other donors' samples.

V usage is TRBV18 and J usage is TRBJ2-5; TCRdb outputs TRBD2, but without DNA this stays unchecked. The germline gives CDR1 KGHSH, CDR2 LQKENI. This CDR3 comprises 16 residues. CDR3 protein: CASSQPLPGLQETQYF.

CDR3 region: CASSFGTTTYEQYF. The chain carries TRBV7-9 and TRBJ2-7; TCRdb's D call, TRBD2, is unchecked because there is no DNA. Germline CDR1 and CDR2: SEHNR and FQNEAQ (reference sequence). The CDR3 is 14 residues long. The full variable domain, completed using reference TRBV7-9 and TRBJ2-7, is DTGVSQNPRHKITKRGQNVTFRCDPISEHNRLYWYRQTLGQGPEFLTYFQNEAQLEKSRLLSDRFSAERPKGSFSTLEIQRTEQGDSAMYLCASSFGTTTYEQYFGPGTRLTVT.

The rearrangement links TRBV2 to TRBJ1-2; TCRdb gives TRBD1 as the D gene, but with no DNA this cannot be confirmed. Germline-derived CDR1 and CDR2 are SNHLY and FYNNEI. The CDR3 runs 17 residues. CDR3 protein: CASSPTTRGRGLNGYTF.

The chain recombines TRBV6-5 with TRBJ2-7; no DNA is available, so the TRBD1 call from TCRdb remains unchecked. Looked up from germline, CDR1 is MNHEY and CDR2 is SVGAGI. The CDR3 spans 16 residues. This chain's CDR3 is CASSYSTSGGWYEQYF.

This chain uses TRBV3-1 with TRBJ2-7; TCRdb designates TRBD1, a call that cannot be tested without DNA. Germline CDR1 and CDR2: LGHDT and YNNKEL (reference sequence). CDR3 length: 16 residues. This CDR3 is CASSQEWSGSSYEQYF.

The chain employs TRBV25-1 and TRBJ2-7; TCRdb selects TRBD1, and the lack of DNA leaves this call unchecked. Germline V gene data show CDR1 as MGHDK and CDR2 as SYGVNS. The CDR3 covers 12 residues. The CDR3 region is CASSLPGGEQYF.

V is TRBV20-1 and J is TRBJ2-7. The CDR3 consists of 15 residues. Per the germline V gene, CDR1 is DFQATT and CDR2 is SNEGSKA (reference sequence). This chain's CDR3 is CSARDTIGVFYEQYF.